These 25 T cell receptor beta chains came from one sample sequenced in a study of T cells after yellow fever vaccination. TCRdb re-analysed the 5' RACE reads in MiXCR, keeping a single row per CDR3 protein. The sample has more than 350,000 distinct CDR3 sequences, roughly 10% seen once. This material consisted of PBMCs, taken on the day of the first yellow fever vaccination. The receptor set was obtained from a man younger than 30 who received the YFV17D yellow fever vaccine.

The gene calls are TRBV6-1 and TRBJ2-1; tentative D call: TRBD2 (5 bases). This CDR3 comprises 12 residues. Trimming took off 4 bases at V and 8 bases at J, with 9 bases between the two ends. Germline lookup yields CDR1 MNHNS and CDR2 SASEGT. As DNA, the CDR3 is TGTGCCAGCAGTGTGAGGAGGCATGAGCAGTTCTTC. It translates to CASSVRRHEQFF.

This clonotype was counted at least ten times. This chain uses TRBV9 with TRBJ2-1; D not resolved. The CDR3 is made up of 16 amino acids. V was cut by 0 bases and J by 5 bases, with 15 bases left in between. Looked up from germline, CDR1 is SGDLS and CDR2 is YYNGEE. CDR3 coding DNA: TGTGCCAGCAGCGTAGTTGGTATTGGGCCCCACAATGAGCAGTTCTTC. It codes for CASSVVGIGPHNEQFF. Complete variable domain (other parts from reference TRBV9 and TRBJ2-1): DSGVTQTPKHLITATGQRVTLRCSPRSGDLSVYWYQQSLDQGLQFLIQYYNGEERAKGNILERFSAQQFPDLHSELNLSSLELGDSALYFCASSVVGIGPHNEQFFGPGTRLTVL.

This sequence joins TRBV7-2 and TRBJ2-3, with 7 bases aligning to TRBD2. Germline V CDR1 and CDR2: SGHTA, FQGNSA. This CDR3 has 15 amino acids. V gave up 2 bases and J gave up 1 base; unmatched junction bases: 3. This chain's CDR3 is CASSLSGDRTDTQYF. In DNA form, the CDR3 reads TGTGCCAGCAGCTTAAGCGGGGATCGCACAGATACGCAGTATTTT.

The chain combines TRBV6-5 with TRBJ2-3; D is uncertain. Between the trimmed V and J ends, which lost 2 bases and 6 bases, there was a span of 15 bases. The germline gives CDR1 MNHEY, CDR2 SVGAGI. The CDR3 is made up of 15 amino acids. CDR3: CASSYMGFLADTQYF. The DNA of the CDR3 is TGTGCCAGCAGTTACATGGGGTTCCTTGCGGATACGCAGTATTTT.

This clonotype was found a few times. This chain joins TRBV6-1 and TRBJ1-2, with 7 bases lining up with TRBD1. Germline V gene lookup returns CDR1 MNHNS and CDR2 SASEGT. V trimming: 6 bases; J trimming: 4 bases; junction bases outside the gene matches: 8. This CDR3 has 14 residues. Here the CDR3 DNA reads TGTGCCAGCAGCACACGACAGGGTAGCTATGGCTACACCTTC. It is translated as CASSTRQGSYGYTF.

V usage is TRBV2 and J usage is TRBJ2-4; the match to TRBD2 covers 11 bases. Germline trimming cut 2 bases from V and 9 bases from J; bases unmatched to any gene: 3. The CDR3 contains 14 residues. Germline V gene lookup returns CDR1 SNHLY and CDR2 FYNNEI. CDR3 protein: CASSESSGGSIQYF. The CDR3 bases are TGTGCCAGCAGTGAATCTAGCGGGGGGAGCATTCAGTACTTC.

The chain recombines TRBV5-1 with TRBJ1-1, with D perhaps TRBD1 (5 bases). CDR1 SGHRS and CDR2 YFSETQ come from the germline V gene. Trimming pared 0 bases from V and 5 bases from J, leaving 14 bases between. This CDR3 region has 15 residues. In DNA, the CDR3 is TGCGCCAGCAGCTTGGGGTGGGGCACGAGTACTGAAGCTTTCTTT. Protein product: CASSLGWGTSTEAFF.

The V gene is TRBV7-2, the J gene TRBJ2-7; the D call may be TRBD1 or TRBD2 (5 bases each). The germline V gene encodes CDR1 SGHTA and CDR2 FQGNSA. V lost 1 base and J 4 bases, leaving 11 bases between the germline ends. This CDR3 has 14 residues. Here the CDR3 DNA reads TGTGCCAGCAGCTTAGTTCGTGGGGGATACGAGCAGTACTTC. Its translation: CASSLVRGGYEQYF. Supplemented by reference TRBV7-2 and TRBJ2-7, the full variable domain reads GAGVSQSPSNKVTEKGKDVELRCDPISGHTALYWYRQSLGQGLEFLIYFQGNSAPDKSGLPSDRFSAERTGGSVSTLTIQRTQQEDSAVYLCASSLVRGGYEQYFGPGTRLTVT.

This clonotype has only a few counts. Relative to the germline gene, one junction end is altered; a read error may explain this. This chain connects TRBV12-3 or TRBV12-4 to TRBJ1-5, with D unresolved. The CDR3 has 13 amino acids. The CDR3 loop is CASSLRRDHPQHF. CDR3 sequence (DNA): TGTGCCAGCAGTTTGAGGCGAGATCACCCCCAGCATTTT.

In its sample, this clonotype was seen a few times. The chain has TRBV11-1 and TRBJ1-2, with D perhaps matching TRBD1 (6 bases). This CDR3 is 18 amino acids long. Germline values: CDR1 SGHAT, CDR2 FQDESV (reference sequence). V lost 4 bases and J lost 4, with 25 bases in between. The CDR3: CASSSGARWVLQSYGYTF. In nucleotides, the CDR3 is TGTGCCAGCAGCTCAGGGGCACGATGGGTACTACAGTCCTATGGCTACACCTTC.

The J gene is TRBJ2-7, the V gene TRBV18; no firm D call. The CDR3 is 14 residues long. Trimming cost V 5 bases and J 2 bases, with 13 bases left between them. Germline CDR1 KGHSH, CDR2 LQKENI. In DNA, the CDR3 is TGTGCCAGCTCAGCCCGTAGCCCTACCTACGAGCAGTACTTC. This translates into CASSARSPTYEQYF.

This chain uses TRBV5-1 with TRBJ2-1, with TRBD1 identical over 8 bases. Germline CDR1 is SGHRS and CDR2 is YFSETQ. The CDR3 spans 16 residues. Losses at the gene ends were 5 bases for V and 5 bases for J; bases not matched to a gene: 12. In nucleotides, the CDR3 is TGCGCCAGCAGACAGGGGGTCAGCGGGTGGGACAATGAGCAGTTCTTC. Translation gives CASRQGVSGWDNEQFF.

This chain joins TRBV6-2 or TRBV6-3 and TRBJ2-1; no definite D call. From germline, CDR1 is MNHEY and CDR2 SVGEGT. The CDR3 spans 11 residues. The V end was cut by 6 bases, the J end by 7 bases, with 7 bases between. The CDR3 loop is CASSDLNEQFF. The CDR3 bases are TGTGCCAGCAGCGACCTGAATGAGCAGTTCTTC.

The CDR3 here is CASSLGGYTEKLFF. DNA for the CDR3: TGCGCCAGCAGTCTGGGGGGATATACTGAAAAACTGTTTTTT. The V gene is TRBV5-1, the J gene TRBJ1-4; D might be TRBD1 (5 bases). This CDR3 has 14 amino acids. Germline V gives CDR1 SGHRS, CDR2 YFSETQ. Trimming took 5 bases from V and 7 from J, leaving 15 bases between them.

This clonotype was counted only a few times. V gene TRBV29-1 combines with J gene TRBJ2-5; possibly TRBD1 for D (5 bases). The length of the CDR3 is 15 residues. Per germline, CDR1 SQVTM and CDR2 ANQGSEA. Trimming took 3 bases from V and 4 from J, leaving 18 bases between them. CDR3 in DNA: TGCAGCGTTGAGCAGGGCCCCTTATGGGGAGAGACCCAGTACTTC. It specifies CSVEQGPLWGETQYF.

The count of this clonotype is one. This sequence joins TRBV6-5 and TRBJ2-7; a possible D gene is TRBD1 (5 bases). CDR3 length: 13 residues. Trimming left V 4 bases short and J 5 bases short, with 12 bases between. The germline V gene encodes CDR1 MNHEY and CDR2 SVGAGI. In nucleotides, the CDR3 is TGTGCCAGCAGTTCCGTCGTAGGGGACGAGCAGTACGTC. This translates into CASSSVVGDEQYV.

This chain joins TRBV5-6 and TRBJ1-2; TRBD1 agrees at 7 bases. The CDR3 totals 12 residues. Germline V gives CDR1 SGHDT, CDR2 YYEEEE. V lost 3 bases and J lost 6; bases outside the gene matches: 2. For the CDR3, the DNA is TGTGCCAGCAGCTACGACAGGGATGGCTACACCTTC. Protein sequence: CASSYDRDGYTF.

This clonotype was seen more than once but under ten times. V gene TRBV18 combines with J gene TRBJ2-7, with TRBD1 matching 9 bases. This CDR3 region has 15 residues. V was clipped by 0 bases and J by 6 bases; unmatched bases: 6. Germline V lookup: CDR1 KGHSH, CDR2 LQKENI. CDR3 sequence: CASSPPLQGASEQYF. The DNA of the CDR3 is TGTGCCAGCTCACCACCTTTACAGGGGGCGTCCGAGCAGTACTTC.

This chain connects TRBV24-1 to TRBJ2-5; 9 positions agree with TRBD1. The CDR3 has 15 residues. The germline V gene has CDR1 KGHDR and CDR2 SFDVKD. The trim removed 5 bases at V and 0 bases at J, leaving 3 bases unmatched. CDR3 DNA: TGTGCCACCAGTGCTCGGACAGGGGACCAAGAGACCCAGTACTTC. Its translation is CATSARTGDQETQYF.

This clonotype was counted between two and nine times. The J gene is TRBJ2-5, the V gene TRBV7-9; 8 bases match TRBD2. This CDR3 is 13 amino acids long. The trim removed 7 bases at V and 2 bases at J, leaving 3 bases unmatched. Per germline, CDR1 SEHNR and CDR2 FQNEAQ (reference sequence). The CDR3 reads CASTGGVQETQYF. The CDR3 DNA follows: TGTGCCAGCACCGGGGGGGTGCAAGAGACCCAGTACTTC.

This clonotype was detected only a few times. This rearrangement joins TRBV20-1 to TRBJ2-7, with D perhaps matching TRBD1 (6 bases). The ends were cut back, 5 bases at V and 2 bases at J, with 19 bases in the middle. Germline loops: CDR1 DFQATT, CDR2 SNEGSKA (reference sequence). The CDR3 is 15 residues long. CDR3 coding DNA: TGCAGTGCTCACATATTCAGGACAGCTCCCTACGAGCAGTACGTC. Encoded protein: CSAHIFRTAPYEQYV.

This sequence joins TRBV24-1 and TRBJ1-1; 10 nucleotides agree with TRBD1. V was pared by 1 base and J by 3 bases, with 4 bases of the junction left unmatched. CDR1 is KGHDR and CDR2 is SFDVKD in the germline V gene. CDR3 length: 16 residues. The DNA for the CDR3 is TGTGCCACCAGTGATTTCGCCGGGACAGGGGACACTGAAGCTTTCTTT. This translates into CATSDFAGTGDTEAFF.

This clonotype was found a few times. V gene TRBV10-3 combines with J gene TRBJ2-2; tentative D call: TRBD1 (6 bases). The CDR3 length is 15 residues. Germline V CDR1 and CDR2: ENHRY, SYGVKD. V was cut by 5 bases and J by 0 bases, with 10 bases left in between. In DNA form, the CDR3 reads TGTGCCATCAGTCGGACAGAGTCGAACACCGGGGAGCTGTTTTTT. This encodes CAISRTESNTGELFF.

This clonotype was seen a few times. The chain carries TRBV5-1 and TRBJ2-4; possible D gene TRBD2, 5 bases. CDR1 SGHRS and CDR2 YFSETQ come from the germline V gene. Trimming removed 0 bases from V and 6 bases from J, with 10 bases in between. The CDR3 extends over 14 amino acids. The CDR3 DNA follows: TGCGCCAGCAGCTTGGACGCGGGTGGAAACATTCAGTACTTC. The encoded protein is CASSLDAGGNIQYF.

This clonotype was seen at least ten times. The chain recombines TRBV2 with TRBJ2-5, with D unresolved. CDR3 size: 14 residues. V was clipped by 3 bases and J by 2 bases, with 10 bases between them. CDR1 is SNHLY, CDR2 FYNNEI, per germline. The CDR3 sequence: CASSDGKGQETQYF. The CDR3 DNA sequence: TGTGCCAGCAGTGATGGGAAAGGGCAAGAGACCCAGTACTTC.